The present TCR beta chain was sequenced within a study of blood T cell repertoires in COVID-19. Study-wide context: Donors in the United States, Italy and Spain gave samples during acute or convalescent COVID-19. Sources were T cells, B-cell-depleted T cells, or PBMCs; the material itself was cDNA or gDNA.

This CDR3 has 15 amino acids. V trimming: 3 bases; J trimming: 1 base; junction bases outside the gene matches: 4. The germline CDR1 and CDR2 sequences are MNHEY and SMNVEV (reference sequence). Clones were sequenced by immunoSEQ multiplex PCR, and TCRdb holds only the in-frame ones, with some missing. The sample has roughly 150,000 clones, 70% to 90% seen once. This study enrolled people aged roughly 18 to 89 from about two dozen US geographic areas. Participants had their cohort set by participant-reported clinical history. This rearrangement joins TRBV27 to TRBJ1-2; the match to TRBD1 covers 8 bases. Source material: PBMCs or T cells enriched from blood (not recorded which). The source is a man between 45 and 60 years old who had recovered from COVID-19. CDR3 nucleotides: TGTGCCAGCAGTTTGGGGACAGGAATTAACTATGGCTACACCTTC. Its protein is CASSLGTGINYGYTF.